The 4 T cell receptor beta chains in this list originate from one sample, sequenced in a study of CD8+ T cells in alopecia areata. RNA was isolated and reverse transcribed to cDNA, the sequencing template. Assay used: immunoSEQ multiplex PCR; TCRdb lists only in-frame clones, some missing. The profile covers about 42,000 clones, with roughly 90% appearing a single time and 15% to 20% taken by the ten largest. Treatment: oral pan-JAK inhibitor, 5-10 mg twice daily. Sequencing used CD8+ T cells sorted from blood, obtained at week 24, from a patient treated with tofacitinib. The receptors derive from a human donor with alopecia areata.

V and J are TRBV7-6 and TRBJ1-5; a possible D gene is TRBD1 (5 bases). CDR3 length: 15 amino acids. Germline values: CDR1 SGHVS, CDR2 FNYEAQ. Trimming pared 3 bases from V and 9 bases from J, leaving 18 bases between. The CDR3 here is CASSFSGTDLWPQHF. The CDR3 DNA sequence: TGTGCCAGCAGCTTCTCCGGGACGGATCTCTGGCCCCAGCATTTT. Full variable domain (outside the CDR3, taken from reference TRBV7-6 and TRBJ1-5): GAGVSQSPRYKVTKRGQDVALRCDPISGHVSLYWYRQALGQGPEFLTYFNYEAQQDKSGLPNDRFSAERPEGSISTLTIQRTEQRDSAMYRCASSFSGTDLWPQHFGDGTRLSIL.

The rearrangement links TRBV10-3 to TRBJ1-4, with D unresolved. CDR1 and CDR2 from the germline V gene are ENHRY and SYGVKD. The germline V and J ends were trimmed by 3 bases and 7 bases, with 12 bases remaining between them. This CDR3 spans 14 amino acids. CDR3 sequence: CAISDGVDGEKLFF. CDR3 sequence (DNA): TGTGCCATCAGTGATGGGGTGGATGGTGAAAAACTGTTTTTT.

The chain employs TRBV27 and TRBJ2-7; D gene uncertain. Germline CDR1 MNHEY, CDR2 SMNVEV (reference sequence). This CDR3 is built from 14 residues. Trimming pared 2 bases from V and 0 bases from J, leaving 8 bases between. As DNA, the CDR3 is TGTGCCAGCAGTTTAAGGCCGGGCTCCTACGAGCAGTACTTC. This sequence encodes CASSLRPGSYEQYF.

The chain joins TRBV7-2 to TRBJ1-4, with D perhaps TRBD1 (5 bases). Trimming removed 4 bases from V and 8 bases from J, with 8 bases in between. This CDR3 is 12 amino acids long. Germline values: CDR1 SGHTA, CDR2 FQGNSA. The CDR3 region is CASSWQGEKLFF. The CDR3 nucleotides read TGTGCCAGCAGCTGGCAGGGCGAAAAACTGTTTTTT.